One and the same sample provided the 6 T cell receptor beta chains below, sequenced in a study of T cells in lung cancer brain metastases. Some clones are missing from TCRdb's copy, which holds only in-frame ones; the method was immunoSEQ multiplex PCR. The table has around 5,000 clones, 70% to 90% seen once. The sequenced material came from tumor tissue from the primary lung tumor. The source of these receptors is a woman aged 45-65 years with non-small cell lung cancer.

There are a few counts of this clone. The chain is built from TRBV18 and TRBJ1-1, with unresolved D. Germline lookup yields CDR1 KGHSH and CDR2 LQKENI. Trimming pared 3 bases from V and 5 bases from J, leaving 4 bases between. CDR3 length equals 11 residues. CDR3 DNA: TGTGCCAGCTCACCTCAGACTGAAGCTTTCTTT. It translates to CASSPQTEAFF.

The V gene is TRBV18, the J gene TRBJ2-7, with TRBD1 as a possible D gene (6 bases). The CDR3 is 16 amino acids. Between the trimmed V and J ends, which lost 3 bases and 4 bases, there was a span of 19 bases. CDR1 and CDR2 from the germline V gene are KGHSH and LQKENI. The DNA of the CDR3 is TGTGCCAGCTCACCGTTCAGGCAGGGGATTTCGTACGAGCAGTACGTC. As protein: CASSPFRQGISYEQYV.

The chain recombines TRBV25-1 with TRBJ1-2; tentative D call: TRBD1 (6 bases). The CDR3 is 16 residues long. V lost 5 bases to trimming and J lost 0 bases, with 16 bases between them. Germline V CDR1 and CDR2: MGHDK, SYGVNS. CDR3 sequence reads: CASSPQTGMANYGYTF. In DNA, the CDR3 is TGTGCCAGCAGTCCACAAACAGGGATGGCTAACTATGGCTACACCTTC.

This sequence joins TRBV27 and TRBJ2-2; D call uncertain. The CDR3 covers 12 residues. Trimming cost V 7 bases and J 5 bases, with 8 bases left between them. The V gene's germline CDR1 is MNHEY and CDR2 SMNVEV (reference sequence). The CDR3 sequence is CASKWFTGELFF. The CDR3 DNA reads TGTGCCAGCAAGTGGTTTACCGGGGAGCTGTTTTTT.

This clone was observed a handful of times. The chain joins TRBV7-9 to TRBJ1-2; D remains ambiguous. CDR3 length: 12 amino acids. The V gene's germline CDR1 is SEHNR and CDR2 FQNEAQ (reference sequence). V lost 2 bases, J lost 6 bases, and 7 bases lay in between. CDR3 residues: CASSLNGDGYTF. CDR3 sequence (DNA): TGTGCCAGCAGCTTAAACGGAGATGGCTACACCTTC.

The V gene is TRBV29-1, the J gene TRBJ2-5; possibly TRBD2 for D (5 bases). Germline-derived CDR1 and CDR2 are SQVTM and ANQGSEA. The length of the CDR3 is 12 residues. V was trimmed by 8 bases and J by 2 bases, leaving 12 bases between them. CDR3 sequence reads: CSLLVTQETQYF. DNA of the CDR3: TGCAGCTTACTAGTGACTCAAGAGACCCAGTACTTC. Full variable domain (rest looked up from reference TRBV29-1 and TRBJ2-5): SAVISQKPSRDICQRGTSLTIQCQVDSQVTMMFWYRQQPGQSLTLIATANQGSEATYESGFVIDKFPISRPNLTFSTLTVSNMSPEDSSIYLCSLLVTQETQYFGPGTRLLVL.